These 24 T cell receptor beta chains were all obtained from the same sample, sequenced in a study of T-cell memory formation after mild COVID-19. TCRdb re-derived calls from the 5' RACE reads in MiXCR, one entry per CDR3 protein. This sample yields about 250,000 distinct CDR3 sequences, of which approximately 18% are seen a single time; roughly 23% belongs to the top ten. Sequenced sample: PBMCs or a T cell subset sorted from them (not recorded which). The receptors here all came from a man younger than 35 who had mild COVID-19 (a few samples of this study predate the infection). Cell type and time point are not known.

The gene calls are TRBV7-8 and TRBJ2-1; D may be TRBD1 (6 bases). Between the trimmed V and J ends, which lost 4 bases and 4 bases, there was a span of 20 bases. The CDR3 spans 17 residues. Germline CDR1 and CDR2: SGHVS and FQNEAQ. For the CDR3, the DNA is TGTGCCAGCAGCTACCCCGTACCTGGGGGCGGATACAATGAGCAGTTCTTC. As protein: CASSYPVPGGGYNEQFF.

The V and J genes are TRBV24-1 and TRBJ2-2; D might be TRBD1 or TRBD2, each matching 5 bases. CDR3 length: 16 residues. CDR1 and CDR2 from the germline V gene are KGHDR and SFDVKD. Between the trimmed V and J ends, which lost 3 bases and 4 bases, there was a span of 14 bases. This CDR3 is CATSDEPYGTTGELFF. CDR3 bases: TGTGCCACCAGTGATGAGCCCTACGGGACCACCGGGGAGCTGTTTTTT.

This clonotype has ten or more counts. J is TRBJ1-1 and V is TRBV28; no reliable D call. This CDR3 comprises 12 residues. Deletions cut 8 bases from V and 2 bases from J, with 9 bases between. Germline CDR1 MDHEN, CDR2 SYDVKM. The DNA of the CDR3 is TGTGCCAGCGAGTCAGTAAACACTGAAGCTTTCTTT. It encodes CASESVNTEAFF.

The table lists this clonotype with a count of one. J is TRBJ2-7 and V is TRBV23-1; no clear D gene. TRBV23-1 is known as an ORF, though its function is uncertain. V was pared by 2 bases and J by 3 bases, with 5 bases between. The CDR3 runs to 12 residues. The CDR3 DNA follows: TGCGCCAGCAGTCAACCGGGCTACGAGCAGTACGTC. It yields the protein CASSQPGYEQYV.

The chain has TRBV7-9 and TRBJ2-7; TRBD2 agrees at 7 bases. The CDR3 totals 12 residues. CDR1 is SEHNR, CDR2 FQNEAQ, per germline (reference sequence). CDR3 loop: CASRGGGYEQYF. CDR3 DNA: TGTGCTAGCCGAGGCGGGGGATACGAGCAGTACTTC.

The V gene is TRBV9, the J gene TRBJ2-1; 9 bases are shared with TRBD2. The V gene's germline CDR1 is SGDLS and CDR2 YYNGEE. Germline trimming cut 1 base from V and 8 bases from J; bases unmatched to any gene: 4. The CDR3 spans 14 residues. CDR3 loop: CASSVRASGDEQFF. The CDR3, as DNA: TGTGCCAGCAGCGTAAGGGCTAGCGGGGATGAGCAGTTCTTC.

In its sample, this clonotype was seen once. The chain is built from TRBV15 and TRBJ1-2; weak D call: TRBD1 (6 bases). Trimming left V 0 bases short and J 3 bases short, with 17 bases between. The CDR3 spans 17 residues. From germline, CDR1 is LNHNV and CDR2 YYDKDF (reference sequence). The CDR3 reads CATSRDRGAGRDYGYTF. The CDR3 DNA follows: TGTGCCACCAGCAGAGATCGGGGGGCAGGGCGAGACTATGGCTACACCTTC.

The chain combines TRBV5-1 with TRBJ2-1; 8 nucleotides match TRBD1. V lost 4 bases to trimming and J lost 4 bases; unmatched junction nucleotides: 7. CDR1 and CDR2 from the germline V gene are SGHRS and YFSETQ. The CDR3 consists of 15 residues. The CDR3 DNA sequence: TGCGCCAGCAGCAAGAGCGGACAGGGTTACAATGAGCAGTTCTTC. Translating gives CASSKSGQGYNEQFF.

This clonotype was detected once. The chain is built from TRBV28 and TRBJ2-2; D not resolved. This CDR3 is 14 amino acids long. Germline CDR1 is MDHEN and CDR2 is SYDVKM. With 6 bases removed from V and 1 base from J, the gap between germline ends came to 9 bases. CDR3 residues: CASSLGMNTGELFF. CDR3 DNA: TGTGCCAGCAGCCTGGGGATGAACACCGGGGAGCTGTTTTTT.

This sequence joins TRBV20-1 and TRBJ1-5; 7 nucleotides line up with TRBD1. The V gene end was trimmed by 6 bases and the J gene end by 6 bases; junction bases not matched to a gene: 11. Germline V gene sequence: CDR1 DFQATT, CDR2 SNEGSKA (reference sequence). This CDR3 has 14 amino acids. CDR3 nucleotide sequence: TGCAGTGCCACCTCAGGGGGAGAGAGTCAGCCCCAGCATTTT. Translated, it gives CSATSGGESQPQHF.

This clonotype appeared many times. Here the CDR3 reads CASSQDILAGGYTDTQYF. CDR3 bases: TGCGCCAGCAGCCAAGATATCCTAGCGGGGGGATACACAGATACGCAGTATTTT. V gene TRBV4-3 combines with J gene TRBJ2-3, with TRBD2 matching 11 bases. With 0 bases clipped from V and 2 bases from J, the junction kept 7 bases outside the gene matches. Germline V gene data show CDR1 as LGHNA and CDR2 as YSLEER. The CDR3 is 18 amino acids.

V is TRBV7-6 and J is TRBJ1-5; D ambiguous. V gave up 2 bases and J gave up 2 bases, with 10 bases separating them. The germline V gene has CDR1 SGHVS and CDR2 FNYEAQ. The CDR3 totals 15 residues. The CDR3 is CASSLRVGRNQPQHF. The DNA of the CDR3 is TGTGCCAGCAGCTTACGAGTTGGGCGCAATCAGCCCCAGCATTTT.

This rearrangement joins TRBV28 to TRBJ2-5; a possible D gene is TRBD1 (5 bases). Germline CDR1 and CDR2: MDHEN and SYDVKM. V lost 2 bases, J lost 2 bases, and 6 bases lay in between. The CDR3 is 13 amino acids. CDR3: CASSLQGQETQYF. In DNA form, the CDR3 reads TGTGCCAGCAGTTTACAGGGTCAAGAGACCCAGTACTTC.

This clonotype has only a few counts. The chain is built from TRBV7-9 and TRBJ1-1, with no clear D. V lost 5 bases to trimming and J lost 1 base, with 8 bases between them. CDR1 is SEHNR and CDR2 is FQNEAQ in the germline V gene (reference sequence). CDR3 size: 13 residues. The chain's CDR3 is CASSDTENTEAFF. CDR3 nucleotide sequence: TGTGCCAGCAGCGATACAGAGAACACTGAAGCTTTCTTT. Looking up the rest from reference TRBV7-9 and TRBJ1-1 gives the full variable domain: DTGVSQNPRHKITKRGQNVTFRCDPISEHNRLYWYRQTLGQGPEFLTYFQNEAQLEKSRLLSDRFSAERPKGSFSTLEIQRTEQGDSAMYLCASSDTENTEAFFGQGTRLTVV.

V usage is TRBV6-5 and J usage is TRBJ1-1; D uncertain. The germline gives CDR1 MNHEY, CDR2 SVGAGI. Trimming cost V 1 base and J 1 base, with 7 bases left between them. The CDR3 runs 14 residues. CDR3 DNA: TGTGCCAGCAGTTACTTTTCCCCGAACACTGAAGCTTTCTTT. The encoded protein is CASSYFSPNTEAFF.

The V call is TRBV20-1, the J call TRBJ1-2; TRBD1 matches at 7 bases. Germline V lookup: CDR1 DFQATT, CDR2 SNEGSKA (reference sequence). CDR3 size: 15 residues. The trim removed 0 bases at V and 8 bases at J, leaving 12 bases unmatched. CDR3 coding DNA: TGCAGTGCTAGAGACCCTCGGACAGGTCCGAGGGGCTACACCTTC. Its protein product is CSARDPRTGPRGYTF.

This clonotype has only a few counts. J is TRBJ2-7 and V is TRBV7-9; 9 bases are a match to TRBD1. The CDR3 length is 18 residues. Germline V gene data show CDR1 as SEHNR and CDR2 as FQNEAQ (reference sequence). V shed 5 bases, J shed 0 bases, and the junction held 14 bases outside the gene matches. CDR3 protein: CASSPLRLRTGDSYEQYF. Here the CDR3 DNA reads TGTGCCAGCAGCCCCCTCCGACTCCGGACAGGGGACTCCTACGAGCAGTACTTC.

The chain links TRBV11-2 to TRBJ1-4; unclear D gene. The CDR3 runs 16 residues. Trimming took off 1 base at V and 2 bases at J, with 11 bases between the two ends. Germline CDR1 SGHAT, CDR2 FQNNGV. DNA for the CDR3: TGTGCCAGCAGCTTAGGCTCGGGCGGCACTAATGAAAAACTGTTTTTT. Amino acid sequence: CASSLGSGGTNEKLFF.

The V call is TRBV6-2 or TRBV6-3, the J call TRBJ2-7; 8 bases fit TRBD1. The CDR3 runs 15 residues. Losses at the gene ends were 8 bases for V and 6 bases for J; bases not matched to a gene: 15. CDR1 MNHEY and CDR2 SVGEGT come from the germline V gene. The CDR3 DNA follows: TGTGCCAGCTCCCCCCGACAGGGGACGACGGTCGAGCAGTACGTC. Translating gives CASSPRQGTTVEQYV.

This clonotype appeared a few times. The chain is built from TRBV10-2 and TRBJ1-2; D remains ambiguous. Germline-derived CDR1 and CDR2 are WSHSY and SAAADI. This CDR3 region has 14 residues. With 0 bases removed from V and 7 bases from J, the gap between germline ends came to 12 bases. The CDR3: CASSESPGSGGYTF. CDR3 bases: TGCGCCAGCAGTGAGTCTCCCGGGAGCGGTGGCTACACCTTC.

This clonotype was observed a handful of times. The chain uses TRBV21-1 and TRBJ2-7. TRBV21-1 is recorded as a pseudogene. The length of the CDR3 is 13 residues. CDR3 in amino acids: CASSKAGFRQKAV. As DNA, the CDR3 is TGTGCCAGCAGCAAAGCGGGGTTTCGGCAGAAGGCCGTC.

CDR3 residues: CASGRNSGANVLTF. Written as DNA, the CDR3 is TGTGCCAGCGGACGGAACTCTGGGGCCAACGTCCTGACTTTC. The genes are TRBV7-2 and TRBJ2-6, with D hard to call. V lost 8 bases and J 0 bases, leaving 8 bases between the germline ends. This CDR3 spans 14 amino acids. Germline CDR1 SGHTA, CDR2 FQGNSA.

The sample holds a few counts of this clonotype. The chain is built from TRBV10-3 and TRBJ2-5, with D maybe TRBD1 (5 bases). Germline lookup yields CDR1 ENHRY and CDR2 SYGVKD. V lost 10 bases to trimming and J lost 2 bases, with 8 bases between them. This CDR3 is built from 11 residues. The chain's CDR3 is CATRVQETQYF. In DNA form, the CDR3 reads TGTGCCACCAGGGTGCAAGAGACCCAGTACTTC.

This clonotype was observed at least ten times. V is TRBV6-5 and J is TRBJ1-1, with TRBD1 matching 8 bases. The germline V gene has CDR1 MNHEY and CDR2 SVGAGI. V shed 2 bases and J 5 bases; nucleotides not matched to a gene: 4. The CDR3 contains 14 residues. CDR3 sequence: CASSYHGTGTEAFF. Here the CDR3 DNA reads TGTGCCAGCAGTTACCACGGGACAGGAACTGAAGCTTTCTTT.